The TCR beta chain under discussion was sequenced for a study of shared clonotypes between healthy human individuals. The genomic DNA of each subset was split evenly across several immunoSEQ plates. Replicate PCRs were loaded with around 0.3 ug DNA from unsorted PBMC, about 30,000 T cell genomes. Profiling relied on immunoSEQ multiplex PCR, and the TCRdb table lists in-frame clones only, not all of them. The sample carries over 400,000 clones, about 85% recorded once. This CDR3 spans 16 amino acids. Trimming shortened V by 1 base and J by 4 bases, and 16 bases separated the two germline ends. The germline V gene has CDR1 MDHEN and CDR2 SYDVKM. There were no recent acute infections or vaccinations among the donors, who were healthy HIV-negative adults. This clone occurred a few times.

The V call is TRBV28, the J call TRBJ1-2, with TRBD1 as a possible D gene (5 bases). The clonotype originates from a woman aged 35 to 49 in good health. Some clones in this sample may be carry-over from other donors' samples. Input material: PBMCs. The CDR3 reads CASSLFGWGPFYGYTF. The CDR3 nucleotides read TGTGCCAGCAGTTTATTCGGATGGGGCCCTTTCTATGGCTACACCTTC.